This is a list of T cell receptor beta chains from one sample in a study of blood T cell repertoires in COVID-19. Data came from immunoSEQ multiplex PCR; TCRdb stores just in-frame clones and leaves some out. The sample holds 300,000 to 450,000 clones, around 87% seen once. Specimen: PBMCs or T cells enriched from blood (not recorded which). All receptors come from a man in his late teens or twenties who had recovered from COVID-19. Each CDR3 is given with its conserved first and last residue. The D gene is left open where the match is weak. Expanded clones get a size class; other rows say once, few or many, or leave the size out.

J gene: TRBJ1-5
V gene: TRBV19
D gene: TRBD1
clone size: once
CDR3 protein: CASSILGQDSNQPQHF
CDR3 DNA: TGTGCCAGTAGTATTCTCGGACAGGATAGCAATCAGCCCCAGCATTTT

J gene: TRBJ2-1
V gene: TRBV18
D gene: NA
clone size: NA
CDR3 protein: CASSPPRANEQFF
CDR3 DNA: TGTGCCAGCTCACCACCCAGGGCAAATGAGCAGTTCTTC

J gene: TRBJ2-1
V gene: TRBV11-2
D gene: TRBD1
clone size: NA
CDR3 protein: CASSRDRRYYNEQFF
CDR3 DNA: TGTGCCAGCAGCCGGGACAGGCGATATTACAATGAGCAGTTCTTC

J gene: TRBJ1-1
V gene: TRBV2
D gene: NA
clone size: NA
CDR3 protein: CASSQGWDTEAFF
CDR3 DNA: TGTGCCAGCAGTCAGGGGTGGGACACTGAAGCTTTCTTT

J gene: TRBJ2-1
V gene: TRBV7-3
D gene: NA
clone size: NA
CDR3 protein: CASSSVADSYNEQFF
CDR3 DNA: TGTGCCAGCAGCTCAGTAGCGGACTCCTACAATGAGCAGTTCTTC

J gene: TRBJ2-1
V gene: TRBV5-1
D gene: NA
clone size: NA
CDR3 protein: CASRGQGKVIYNEQFF
CDR3 DNA: TGCGCCAGCAGGGGTCAGGGGAAGGTCATATACAATGAGCAGTTCTTC

J gene: TRBJ2-1
V gene: TRBV4-2
D gene: NA
clone size: NA
CDR3 protein: CASSQSGGRSYNEQFF
CDR3 DNA: TGTGCCAGCAGCCAGTCTGGAGGGCGCTCCTACAATGAGCAGTTCTTC

J gene: TRBJ1-4
V gene: TRBV9
D gene: NA
clone size: NA
CDR3 protein: CASSDPPGHSTNEKLFF
CDR3 DNA: TGTGCCAGCAGCGACCCCCCGGGACATTCAACTAATGAAAAACTGTTTTTT

J gene: TRBJ1-2
V gene: TRBV14
D gene: NA
clone size: NA
CDR3 protein: CASSQDSLGGFGPSYTF
CDR3 DNA: TGTGCCAGCAGCCAAGATTCTCTGGGAGGGTTCGGGCCTAGCTACACCTTC

J gene: TRBJ1-5
V gene: TRBV3-1/TRBV3-2
D gene: NA
clone size: NA
CDR3 protein: CASSHDGGNQPQHF
CDR3 DNA: TGTGCCAGCAGCCACGATGGAGGCAATCAGCCCCAGCATTTT

J gene: TRBJ2-7
V gene: TRBV5-1
D gene: TRBD2
clone size: NA
CDR3 protein: CASSRSRLAENYEQYF
CDR3 DNA: TGCGCCAGCAGCCGCTCAAGACTAGCGGAGAACTACGAGCAGTACTTC

J gene: TRBJ1-2
V gene: TRBV6-5
D gene: NA
clone size: few
CDR3 protein: CASSYSQTGNYGYTF
CDR3 DNA: TGTGCCAGCAGTTACTCGCAGACAGGAAACTATGGCTACACCTTC

J gene: TRBJ2-1
V gene: TRBV20-1
D gene: NA
clone size: NA
CDR3 protein: CSASDLSKSVDEQFF
CDR3 DNA: TGCAGTGCTAGTGATTTGAGTAAATCGGTCGATGAGCAGTTCTTC

J gene: TRBJ1-1
V gene: TRBV28
D gene: TRBD1
clone size: once
CDR3 protein: CASRQTNRDSTEAFF
CDR3 DNA: TGTGCCAGCAGACAAACGAACCGGGACAGCACTGAAGCTTTCTTT

J gene: TRBJ2-7
V gene: TRBV3-1/TRBV3-2
D gene: TRBD2
clone size: NA
CDR3 protein: CASSQMSGSVYEQYF
CDR3 DNA: TGTGCCAGCAGCCAGATGAGCGGGAGCGTCTACGAGCAGTACTTC

J gene: TRBJ2-7
V gene: TRBV5-1
D gene: NA
clone size: NA
CDR3 protein: CASSLGAGPVYEQYF
CDR3 DNA: TGCGCCAGCAGTCTAGGGGCAGGACCTGTCTACGAGCAGTACTTC

J gene: TRBJ2-1
V gene: TRBV28
D gene: TRBD2
clone size: NA
CDR3 protein: CASSRSGSSYGRPYNEQFF
CDR3 DNA: TGTGCCAGCAGTCGAAGCGGGAGCAGTTACGGCCGCCCCTACAATGAGCAGTTCTTC

J gene: TRBJ1-5
V gene: TRBV15
D gene: NA
clone size: NA
CDR3 protein: CATSRSGGPQHF
CDR3 DNA: TGTGCCACCAGCAGATCCGGGGGGCCCCAGCATTTT

J gene: TRBJ2-2
V gene: TRBV9
D gene: NA
clone size: NA
CDR3 protein: CASSAGQSFTGELFF
CDR3 DNA: TGTGCCAGCAGCGCAGGACAGAGCTTCACCGGGGAGCTGTTTTTT

J gene: TRBJ2-3
V gene: TRBV5-5
D gene: TRBD2
clone size: NA
CDR3 protein: CASRYSGGASDTQYF
CDR3 DNA: TGTGCCAGCAGGTATAGCGGGGGGGCCTCTGATACGCAGTATTTT

J gene: TRBJ1-5
V gene: TRBV12-3/TRBV12-4
D gene: NA
clone size: NA
CDR3 protein: CASSLAENQPQHF
CDR3 DNA: TGTGCCAGCAGTTTAGCGGAGAATCAGCCCCAGCATTTT

J gene: TRBJ2-1
V gene: TRBV7-9
D gene: NA
clone size: NA
CDR3 protein: CASSPALENEQFF
CDR3 DNA: TGTGCCAGCAGCCCTGCACTCGAAAATGAGCAGTTCTTC

J gene: TRBJ1-5
V gene: TRBV28
D gene: NA
clone size: NA
CDR3 protein: CASRYLLNQPQHF
CDR3 DNA: TGTGCCAGCAGATATCTCCTCAATCAGCCCCAGCATTTT

J gene: TRBJ2-2
V gene: TRBV4-1
D gene: NA
clone size: NA
CDR3 protein: CASSYHGWETGELFF
CDR3 DNA: TGCGCCAGCAGCTATCACGGCTGGGAGACCGGGGAGCTGTTTTTT

J gene: TRBJ1-2
V gene: TRBV7-8
D gene: NA
clone size: once
CDR3 protein: CASSLGSSGAHGYTF
CDR3 DNA: TGTGCCAGCAGCTTAGGATCCTCAGGGGCCCATGGCTACACCTTC

J gene: TRBJ1-2
V gene: TRBV6-1
D gene: TRBD1
clone size: NA
CDR3 protein: CASSEVTRQGYGYTF
CDR3 DNA: TGTGCCAGCAGTGAAGTCACTCGACAGGGCTATGGCTACACCTTC

J gene: TRBJ2-7
V gene: TRBV19
D gene: TRBD2
clone size: NA
CDR3 protein: CASRRSGSSYEQYF
CDR3 DNA: TGTGCCAGTAGGCGTAGCGGGAGTTCCTACGAGCAGTACTTC

J gene: TRBJ1-1
V gene: TRBV10-1
D gene: TRBD1
clone size: NA
CDR3 protein: CASSSQGAAEAFF
CDR3 DNA: TGCGCCAGCAGTTCACAGGGGGCGGCTGAAGCTTTCTTT

J gene: TRBJ1-5
V gene: TRBV15
D gene: TRBD1
clone size: once
CDR3 protein: CATSRGPPQGRLGNQPQHF
CDR3 DNA: TGTGCCACCAGCAGAGGCCCCCCACAGGGGAGATTAGGGAATCAGCCCCAGCATTTT

J gene: TRBJ1-2
V gene: TRBV19
D gene: TRBD1
clone size: NA
CDR3 protein: CASSFDRAWSLGYTF
CDR3 DNA: TGTGCCAGTAGCTTTGACAGGGCATGGAGTTTGGGCTACACCTTC

J gene: TRBJ1-1
V gene: TRBV6-5
D gene: NA
clone size: NA
CDR3 protein: CASSYLAGANTEAFF
CDR3 DNA: TGTGCCAGCAGTTACCTCGCTGGGGCGAACACTGAAGCTTTCTTT

J gene: TRBJ1-6
V gene: TRBV19
D gene: NA
clone size: NA
CDR3 protein: CASSMGPLSPLHF
CDR3 DNA: TGTGCCAGTAGTATGGGCCCATTATCACCCCTCCACTTT

J gene: TRBJ2-2
V gene: TRBV5-3
D gene: TRBD2
clone size: NA
CDR3 protein: CARSLGTSEGKTGELFF
CDR3 DNA: TGTGCCAGAAGCTTGGGGACTAGCGAGGGAAAAACCGGGGAGCTGTTTTTT

J gene: TRBJ2-7
V gene: TRBV27
D gene: TRBD2
clone size: once
CDR3 protein: CASTLPLGLASFSEQYF
CDR3 DNA: TGTGCCAGCACTTTACCTTTGGGACTAGCATCATTCAGCGAGCAGTACTTC

J gene: TRBJ2-2
V gene: TRBV7-2
D gene: TRBD2
clone size: NA
CDR3 protein: CASSMASGRGAGELFF
CDR3 DNA: TGTGCCAGCAGCATGGCGAGCGGGAGAGGCGCCGGGGAGCTGTTTTTT

J gene: TRBJ2-1
V gene: TRBV6-4
D gene: TRBD2
clone size: NA
CDR3 protein: CASRRTSGSGEQFF
CDR3 DNA: TGTGCCAGCAGAAGGACTAGCGGGAGCGGTGAGCAGTTCTTC

J gene: TRBJ2-5
V gene: TRBV10-1
D gene: TRBD2
clone size: NA
CDR3 protein: CASSGANQETQYF
CDR3 DNA: TGCGCCAGTAGCGGGGCCAACCAAGAGACCCAGTACTTC

J gene: TRBJ1-4
V gene: TRBV30
D gene: TRBD1
clone size: NA
CDR3 protein: CAWTRAGGGSGLFF
CDR3 DNA: TGTGCCTGGACAAGGGCAGGGGGCGGATCGGGACTGTTTTTT

J gene: TRBJ2-1
V gene: TRBV19
D gene: TRBD2
clone size: NA
CDR3 protein: CASSISGGVKNEQFF
CDR3 DNA: TGTGCCAGTAGTATCTCCGGGGGGGTAAAGAATGAGCAGTTCTTC

J gene: TRBJ1-1
V gene: TRBV5-1
D gene: TRBD1
clone size: NA
CDR3 protein: CASSPRSGQGARVNTEAFF
CDR3 DNA: TGCGCCAGCAGCCCGAGGTCGGGACAGGGGGCGCGGGTGAACACTGAAGCTTTCTTT

J gene: TRBJ2-2
V gene: TRBV6-1
D gene: TRBD2
clone size: NA
CDR3 protein: CASSEWALAGGPTGELFF
CDR3 DNA: TGTGCCAGCAGTGAATGGGCACTAGCGGGGGGACCGACCGGGGAGCTGTTTTTT

J gene: TRBJ2-1
V gene: TRBV6-5
D gene: TRBD2
clone size: once
CDR3 protein: CASSLRLAGEGEQFF
CDR3 DNA: TGTGCCAGCAGTCTCCGACTAGCGGGAGAGGGCGAGCAGTTCTTC

J gene: TRBJ2-7
V gene: TRBV2
D gene: NA
clone size: NA
CDR3 protein: CASSKLFVSEQYF
CDR3 DNA: TGTGCCAGCAGTAAACTATTCGTCAGCGAGCAGTACTTC

J gene: TRBJ1-5
V gene: TRBV23-1
D gene: NA
clone size: NA
CDR3 protein: CASSQPPGGLTQPQHF
CDR3 DNA: TGCGCCAGCAGTCAGCCCCCCGGCGGGTTAACACAGCCCCAGCATTTT

J gene: TRBJ2-5
V gene: TRBV5-1
D gene: TRBD2
clone size: NA
CDR3 protein: CASSLVSSGGAGKTQYF
CDR3 DNA: TGCGCCAGCAGCTTGGTCAGTAGCGGGGGGGCCGGCAAGACCCAGTACTTC

J gene: TRBJ1-2
V gene: TRBV4-2
D gene: TRBD1
clone size: NA
CDR3 protein: CASSDRDRGNYGYTF
CDR3 DNA: TGTGCCAGCAGCGACCGGGACAGGGGTAACTATGGCTACACCTTC

J gene: TRBJ1-1
V gene: TRBV3-1/TRBV3-2
D gene: NA
clone size: NA
CDR3 protein: CASSQVQSTEAFF
CDR3 DNA: TGTGCCAGCAGCCAAGTCCAGTCCACTGAAGCTTTCTTT

J gene: TRBJ1-4
V gene: TRBV24-1
D gene: NA
clone size: NA
CDR3 protein: CATSDFGGTNEKLFF
CDR3 DNA: TGTGCCACCAGTGATTTCGGGGGGACTAATGAAAAACTGTTTTTT

J gene: TRBJ1-5
V gene: TRBV5-6
D gene: TRBD1
clone size: NA
CDR3 protein: CASSPGQGAHQPQHF
CDR3 DNA: TGTGCCAGCAGTCCGGGACAGGGGGCTCATCAGCCCCAGCATTTT

J gene: TRBJ2-3
V gene: TRBV9
D gene: TRBD2
clone size: NA
CDR3 protein: CASSVSPGGLSDTQYF
CDR3 DNA: TGTGCCAGCAGCGTCTCTCCGGGAGGATTGTCAGATACGCAGTATTTT

J gene: TRBJ1-5
V gene: TRBV19
D gene: TRBD1
clone size: NA
CDR3 protein: CASSTTGGEQPQHF
CDR3 DNA: TGTGCCAGTAGTACGACAGGGGGCGAGCAGCCCCAGCATTTT

J gene: TRBJ1-4
V gene: TRBV6-1
D gene: NA
clone size: few
CDR3 protein: CASSEPPYRLFF
CDR3 DNA: TGTGCCAGCAGTGAACCCCCCTACCGACTGTTTTTT

J gene: TRBJ2-1
V gene: TRBV7-3
D gene: TRBD2
clone size: NA
CDR3 protein: CVSSLAGGVYNEQFF
CDR3 DNA: TGTGTCAGCAGCTTAGCGGGCGGGGTCTACAATGAGCAGTTCTTC